A single sample gave rise to the 9 T cell receptor beta chains below, sequenced in a study of a mutant IDH1 vaccine in newly diagnosed glioma. Their specific antigens are unknown. Documented time point: week 35, safety follow-up. Topical imiquimod accompanied each vaccine dose, which consisted of 300 ug of mutant IDH1 20-mer peptide. The protocol was immunoSEQ multiplex PCR, while the TCRdb copy is restricted to in-frame clones and leaves out a portion. The data show 45,000 to 55,000 clones, with roughly three quarters seen just once and approximately 6.8% held by the top ten. Material: PBMCs, obtained from a glioma patient whose treatment included an IDH1 peptide vaccine. The source of these receptors is a man aged 40-49 years with glioma.

This chain uses TRBV9 with TRBJ1-2, with D perhaps matching TRBD1 (6 bases). Germline loops: CDR1 SGDLS, CDR2 YYNGEE. This CDR3 spans 15 amino acids. V dropped 0 bases and J dropped 4 bases, with 13 bases sitting between them. DNA of the CDR3: TGTGCCAGCAGCGTAGCTGACAGGTCGGGCTATGGCTACACCTTC. This codes for CASSVADRSGYGYTF.

The chain has TRBV4-1 and TRBJ1-1, with D possibly matching TRBD1 (6 bases). This CDR3 comprises 16 residues. Trimming shortened V by 1 base and J by 4 bases, and 16 bases separated the two germline ends. The germline gives CDR1 MGHRA, CDR2 YSYEKL. The CDR3 is CASSQVGGGMVTEAFF. DNA of the CDR3: TGCGCCAGCAGCCAAGTTGGGGGCGGGATGGTCACTGAAGCTTTCTTT.

The chain joins TRBV7-2 to TRBJ1-2; D is uncertain. V dropped 1 base and J dropped 0 bases, with 9 bases sitting between them. The CDR3 runs to 15 residues. CDR1 is SGHTA and CDR2 is FQGNSA in the germline V gene. The CDR3 loop is CASSLVQSSNYGYTF. The DNA for the CDR3 is TGTGCCAGCAGCTTAGTGCAGAGTTCTAACTATGGCTACACCTTC.

The CDR3 DNA reads as TGTGCCAGCAGCCAGCAACCGGGACTAGCGTCAGATACGCAGTATTTT. It specifies CASSQQPGLASDTQYF. The chain joins TRBV5-6 to TRBJ2-3; 10 nucleotides line up with TRBD2. The CDR3 runs 16 residues. Germline V gives CDR1 SGHDT, CDR2 YYEEEE. Unmatched junction bases numbered 9, after V lost 4 bases and J lost 4 bases.

In this sample, this clone turned up once. The chain has TRBV30 and TRBJ1-2; no firm D call. The germline V gene encodes CDR1 GTSNPN and CDR2 SVGIG (reference sequence). V dropped 2 bases and J dropped 8 bases, with 12 bases sitting between them. The CDR3 covers 12 residues. The CDR3 nucleotides are TGTGCCTGGAGTCACACTAACGGGGGCTACACCTTC. Translated, it gives CAWSHTNGGYTF.

This clone qualifies as medium-sized. V is TRBV29-1 and J is TRBJ1-1, with no clear D. This CDR3 is 16 amino acids long. V was shortened by 3 bases and J by 0 bases, with 17 bases between the two germline ends. The germline CDR1 and CDR2 sequences are SQVTM and ANQGSEA. CDR3 region: CSVDSPLSEMNTEAFF. CDR3 DNA: TGCAGCGTTGACTCACCTTTGTCGGAAATGAACACTGAAGCTTTCTTT.

This sequence joins TRBV4-1 and TRBJ2-2; TRBD1 aligns across 11 bases. Losses at the gene ends were 9 bases for V and 5 bases for J; bases not matched to a gene: 2. The CDR3 loop spans 13 amino acids. The V gene's germline CDR1 is MGHRA and CDR2 YSYEKL. The CDR3 coding sequence is TGCGCCAGGGACAGGGGGCTGACCGGGGAGCTGTTTTTT. Translated, it gives CARDRGLTGELFF.

The chain recombines TRBV29-1 with TRBJ1-2; D call uncertain. There are 12 residues in the CDR3. In germline, CDR1 is SQVTM, CDR2 ANQGSEA. V was clipped by 7 bases and J by 1 base, with 10 bases between them. CDR3 DNA sequence: TGCAGCGCAGAGGCCCGTAACTATGGCTACACCTTC. This codes for CSAEARNYGYTF.

The CDR3 sequence is CASSGPGGLSTDTQYF. Here the CDR3 DNA reads TGTGCCAGCAGTGGACCGGGCGGGCTAAGCACAGATACGCAGTATTTT. This rearrangement joins TRBV6-1 to TRBJ2-3; D is possibly TRBD2 (5 bases). The germline V gene encodes CDR1 MNHNS and CDR2 SASEGT. Trimming shortened V by 4 bases and J by 0 bases, and 14 bases separated the two germline ends. The CDR3 runs 16 residues.